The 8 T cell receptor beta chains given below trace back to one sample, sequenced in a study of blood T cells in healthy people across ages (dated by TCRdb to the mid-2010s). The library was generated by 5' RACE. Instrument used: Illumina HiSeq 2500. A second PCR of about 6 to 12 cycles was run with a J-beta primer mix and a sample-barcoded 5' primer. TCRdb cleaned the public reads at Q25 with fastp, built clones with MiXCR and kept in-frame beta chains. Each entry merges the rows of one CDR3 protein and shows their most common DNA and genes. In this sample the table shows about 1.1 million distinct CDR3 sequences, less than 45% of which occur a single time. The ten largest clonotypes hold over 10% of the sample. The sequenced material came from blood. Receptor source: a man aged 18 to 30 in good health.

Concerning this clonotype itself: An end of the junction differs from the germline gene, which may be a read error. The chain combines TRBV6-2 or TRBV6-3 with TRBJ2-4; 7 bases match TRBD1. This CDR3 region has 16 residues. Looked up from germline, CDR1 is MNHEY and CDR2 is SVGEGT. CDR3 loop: CASSFTGAKAKNIRYF. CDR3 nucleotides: TGTGCCAGCAGCTTCACAGGGGCTAAAGCCAAAAACATTCGGTACTTC.

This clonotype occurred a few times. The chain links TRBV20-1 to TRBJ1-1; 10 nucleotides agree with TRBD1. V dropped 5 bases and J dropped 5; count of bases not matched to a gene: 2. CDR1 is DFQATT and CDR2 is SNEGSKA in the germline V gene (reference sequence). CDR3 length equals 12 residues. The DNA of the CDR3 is TGCAGTGCTGAGGGACAGGGGACTGAAGCTTTCTTT. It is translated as CSAEGQGTEAFF.

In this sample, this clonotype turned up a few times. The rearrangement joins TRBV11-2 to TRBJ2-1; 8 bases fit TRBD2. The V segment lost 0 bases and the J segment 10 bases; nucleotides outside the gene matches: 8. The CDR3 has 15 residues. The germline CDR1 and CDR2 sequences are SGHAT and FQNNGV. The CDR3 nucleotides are TGTGCCAGCAGCTTAGAGGTCGGGGGGGCTTGGGAGCAGTTCTTC. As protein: CASSLEVGGAWEQFF.

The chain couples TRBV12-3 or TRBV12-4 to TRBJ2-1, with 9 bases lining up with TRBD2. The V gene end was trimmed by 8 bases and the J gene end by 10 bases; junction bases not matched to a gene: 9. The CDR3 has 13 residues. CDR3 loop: CASRLADLYEQFF. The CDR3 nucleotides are TGTGCCAGCCGACTAGCGGACCTCTACGAGCAGTTCTTC.

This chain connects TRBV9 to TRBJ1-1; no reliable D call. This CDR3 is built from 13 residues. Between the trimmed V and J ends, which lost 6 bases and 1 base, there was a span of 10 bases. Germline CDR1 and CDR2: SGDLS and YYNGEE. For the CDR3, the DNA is TGTGCCAGCACTCGGCGGGAGAACACTGAAGCTTTCTTT. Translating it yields CASTRRENTEAFF. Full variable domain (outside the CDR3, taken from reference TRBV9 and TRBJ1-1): DSGVTQTPKHLITATGQRVTLRCSPRSGDLSVYWYQQSLDQGLQFLIQYYNGEERAKGNILERFSAQQFPDLHSELNLSSLELGDSALYFCASTRRENTEAFFGQGTRLTVV.

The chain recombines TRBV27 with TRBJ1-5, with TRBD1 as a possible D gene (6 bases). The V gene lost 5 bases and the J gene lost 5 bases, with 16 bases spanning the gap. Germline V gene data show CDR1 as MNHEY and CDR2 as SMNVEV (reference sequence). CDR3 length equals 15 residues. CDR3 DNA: TGTGCCAGCAGTCCCCTAGGACAGTTATATCAGCCCCAGCATTTT. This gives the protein CASSPLGQLYQPQHF.

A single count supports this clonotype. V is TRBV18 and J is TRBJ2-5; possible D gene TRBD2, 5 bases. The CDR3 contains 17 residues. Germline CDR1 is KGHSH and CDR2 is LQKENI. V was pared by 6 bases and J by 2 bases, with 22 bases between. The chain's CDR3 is CASSHATAGGGQETQYF. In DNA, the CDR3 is TGTGCCAGCTCCCACGCAACCGCAGGAGGTGGGCAAGAGACCCAGTACTTC.

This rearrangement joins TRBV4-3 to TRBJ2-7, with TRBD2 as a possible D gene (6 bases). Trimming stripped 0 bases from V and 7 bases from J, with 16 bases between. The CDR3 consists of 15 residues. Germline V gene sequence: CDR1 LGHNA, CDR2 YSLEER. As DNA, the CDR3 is TGCGCCAGCAGCCAAGACCGGGGGTTGGGCAATGAGCAGTACTTC. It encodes CASSQDRGLGNEQYF.